The next 22 T cell receptor beta chains were all read from a single sample in a study of cytomegalovirus exposure and HLA in healthy donors. Researchers ran the PCR with 60 Vbeta and 13 Jbeta primers. TCRdb's table, derived via immunoSEQ multiplex PCR, lists solely in-frame clones and lacks some. The top ten hold over 20% of the sample, which has under 100,000 clones, 9.5% to 13% seen once. The sequencing sample was made of PBMCs. Every receptor here comes from a man between 60 and 75 years old in good health and CMV-seropositive.

A few counts support this clone. The chain links TRBV29-1 to TRBJ1-5; 7 nucleotides line up with TRBD1. There are 13 residues in the CDR3. Germline V gives CDR1 SQVTM, CDR2 ANQGSEA. Unmatched junction bases numbered 10, after V lost 7 bases and J lost 7 bases. The chain's CDR3 is CSAKTGERQPQHF. CDR3 DNA: TGCAGCGCCAAAACAGGGGAAAGGCAGCCCCAGCATTTT.

The chain has TRBV28 and TRBJ2-5; a possible D gene is TRBD2 (5 bases). The germline V and J ends were trimmed by 7 bases and 4 bases, with 13 bases remaining between them. Germline V gene sequence: CDR1 MDHEN, CDR2 SYDVKM. The CDR3 extends over 13 amino acids. DNA of the CDR3: TGTGCCAGCATTATGGAAGGAGGAGAGACCCAGTACTTC. The encoded protein is CASIMEGGETQYF.

This clone was recorded a few times. The V call is TRBV2, the J call TRBJ1-4; D uncertain. The ends were cut back, 7 bases at V and 8 bases at J, with 14 bases in the middle. Germline V CDR1 and CDR2: SNHLY, FYNNEI. The CDR3 runs to 13 residues. The CDR3 DNA sequence: TGTGCCAGCACGGGCGGTCCGGGGGAAAAACTGTTTTTT. It codes for CASTGGPGEKLFF.

The rearrangement uses TRBV6-1 and TRBJ1-5; possibly TRBD1 for D (6 bases). Trimming took 6 bases from V and 1 from J, leaving 10 bases between them. The CDR3 loop spans 14 amino acids. Germline lookup yields CDR1 MNHNS and CDR2 SASEGT. This CDR3 reads CASSPDSSNQPQHF. The CDR3 region has the DNA TGTGCCAGCAGCCCGGACAGCAGCAATCAGCCCCAGCATTTT.

V usage is TRBV5-1 and J usage is TRBJ2-1, with a weak D call TRBD2 (6 bases). CDR3 length: 12 residues. Germline CDR1 and CDR2: SGHRS and YFSETQ. Trimming shortened V by 6 bases and J by 3 bases, and 7 bases separated the two germline ends. The DNA of the CDR3 is TGCGCCAGCAACGGGGGCTACAATGAGCAGTTCTTC. This codes for CASNGGYNEQFF.

This clone was picked up a small number of times. The chain couples TRBV5-6 to TRBJ2-5, with a possible D match to TRBD2 (5 bases). V lost 3 bases to trimming and J lost 5 bases, with 8 bases between them. This CDR3 region has 12 residues. Germline V gene sequence: CDR1 SGHDT, CDR2 YYEEEE. The CDR3 protein is CASSSLEETQYF. For the CDR3, the DNA is TGTGCCAGCAGCTCACTAGAGGAGACCCAGTACTTC.

This sequence joins TRBV19 and TRBJ1-5; 7 bases match TRBD1. V lost 5 bases and J lost 6; bases outside the gene matches: 10. CDR3 length equals 15 residues. In germline, CDR1 is LNHDA, CDR2 SQIVND (reference sequence). This CDR3 reads CASSPHDRVGQPQHF. Written as DNA, the CDR3 is TGTGCCAGTAGTCCCCACGACAGGGTAGGTCAGCCCCAGCATTTT. The entire variable domain, with the rest obtained from reference TRBV19 and TRBJ1-5, is as follows: DGGITQSPKYLFRKEGQNVTLSCEQNLNHDAMYWYRQDPGQGLRLIYYSQIVNDFQKGDIAEGYSVSREKKESFPLTVTSAQKNPTAFYLCASSPHDRVGQPQHFGDGTRLSIL.

This clone was recorded a few times. The chain uses TRBV29-1 and TRBJ2-3; D gene unclear. The CDR3 extends over 12 amino acids. The germline CDR1 and CDR2 sequences are SQVTM and ANQGSEA. Trimming stripped 7 bases from V and 0 bases from J, with 8 bases between. The DNA for the CDR3 is TGCAGCGCCCTTCCTAGCACAGATACGCAGTATTTT. Its protein is CSALPSTDTQYF.

The table lists this clone with a few counts. Other nucleotide sequences in the sample specify the same CDR3. The rearrangement uses TRBV5-1 and TRBJ2-1, with a possible D match to TRBD1 (6 bases). V shed 4 bases and J shed 10 bases, with 9 bases lying between them. CDR3 length: 11 residues. Germline V CDR1 and CDR2: SGHRS, YFSETQ. The CDR3: CASSLQGEQFF. CDR3 nucleotides: TGCGCCAGCAGCCTCCAGGGGGAGCAGTTCTTC.

This clone has only a few counts. This chain uses TRBV6-1 with TRBJ2-5; 9 bases align to TRBD1. The V gene end was trimmed by 0 bases and the J gene end by 13 bases; junction bases not matched to a gene: 6. This CDR3 is built from 13 residues. The V gene's germline CDR1 is MNHNS and CDR2 SASEGT. DNA for the CDR3: TGTGCCAGCAGTGAAGCGCCCCCGACAGGGGGGTACTTC. As protein: CASSEAPPTGGYF.

This clone has a handful of counts. The chain uses TRBV28 and TRBJ1-2, with TRBD1 identical over 7 bases. The CDR3 is 16 amino acids. Looked up from germline, CDR1 is MDHEN and CDR2 is SYDVKM. Trimming cost V 2 bases and J 2 bases; bases outside gene matches: 8. The DNA of the CDR3 is TGTGCCAGCAGTTTAACGGGGCCAGGGGGGAACTATGGCTACACCTTC. Its translation: CASSLTGPGGNYGYTF.

This clone was counted a few times. The chain is built from TRBV10-3 and TRBJ2-7; 7 nucleotides align to TRBD2. This CDR3 comprises 13 residues. Losses at the gene ends were 4 bases for V and 7 bases for J; bases not matched to a gene: 7. Germline V gives CDR1 ENHRY, CDR2 SYGVKD. The CDR3 DNA reads TGTGCCATCAGTGTCTGGGGGGAGGGTGAGCAGTACTTC. It encodes CAISVWGEGEQYF.

The chain links TRBV28 to TRBJ1-6, with D perhaps TRBD1 (6 bases). The CDR3 has 13 amino acids. Germline values: CDR1 MDHEN, CDR2 SYDVKM. V was shortened by 4 bases and J by 7 bases, with 8 bases between the two germline ends. The CDR3 loop is CASSSTGNSPLHF. The CDR3 DNA sequence: TGTGCCAGCAGTTCTACAGGGAATTCACCCCTCCACTTT.

This clone was counted only a few times. The genes are TRBV30 and TRBJ2-7; D might be TRBD1 (5 bases). V gave up 4 bases and J gave up 5 bases, with 12 bases separating them. From germline, CDR1 is GTSNPN and CDR2 SVGIG (reference sequence). The CDR3 sequence is 12 residues long. The DNA of the CDR3 is TGTGCCTGGAAGAAGGGGCGGCACGAGCAGTACTTC. Translated: CAWKKGRHEQYF.

This clone was recorded once. V is TRBV7-5 and J is TRBJ2-7; the D call in the table, TRBD2, was not verified against the DNA. TRBV7-5 is labeled a pseudogene. The CDR3 contains 17 residues. This chain's CDR3 is CARSLAKDGITSYEQYV. CDR3 bases: TGTGCCAGAAGCTTAGCCAAGGACGGGATCACTTCCTACGAGCAGTACGTC.

This clone was picked up a small number of times. The chain carries TRBV5-1 and TRBJ2-7, with 9 bases fitting TRBD1. Unmatched junction bases numbered 11, after V lost 5 bases and J lost 5 bases. CDR3 size: 15 residues. Looked up from germline, CDR1 is SGHRS and CDR2 is YFSETQ. In nucleotides, the CDR3 is TGCGCCAGCAGTTCCCATCCGGGACAGGGTAACGAGCAGTACTTC. Translation: CASSSHPGQGNEQYF.

The rearrangement uses TRBV29-1 and TRBJ2-7; D might be TRBD2 (7 bases). V was trimmed by 3 bases and J by 0 bases, leaving 18 bases between them. Germline values: CDR1 SQVTM, CDR2 ANQGSEA. The CDR3 consists of 16 residues. In DNA, the CDR3 is TGCAGCGTTGAGGTTTTTGGGAGGGACACCTCCTACGAGCAGTACTTC. It is translated as CSVEVFGRDTSYEQYF.

The V call is TRBV9, the J call TRBJ1-1; D is unclear. Trimming removed 2 bases from V and 0 bases from J, with 8 bases in between. The germline gives CDR1 SGDLS, CDR2 YYNGEE. The CDR3 sequence is 14 residues long. The chain's CDR3 is CASSVGSMNTEAFF. The CDR3 nucleotides read TGTGCCAGCAGCGTCGGGAGTATGAACACTGAAGCTTTCTTT.

This clone was observed a few times. The CDR3 loop reads CASSRDRGEQFF. The CDR3 bases are TGTGCCAGCAGTAGGGACAGGGGTGAGCAGTTCTTC. V usage is TRBV13 and J usage is TRBJ2-1, with 10 bases aligning to TRBD1. This CDR3 comprises 12 residues. V trimming: 6 bases; J trimming: 9 bases; junction bases outside the gene matches: 2. Germline CDR1 reads PRHDT; CDR2 reads FYEKMQ (reference sequence). The variable domain in full, completed from reference TRBV13 and TRBJ2-1, reads AAGVIQSPRHLIKEKRETATLKCYPIPRHDTVYWYQQGPGQDPQFLISFYEKMQSDKGSIPDRFSAQQFSDYHSELNMSSLELGDSALYFCASSRDRGEQFFGPGTRLTVL.

This clone was seen a few times. V and J are TRBV10-3 and TRBJ2-5; 8 nucleotides agree with TRBD1. CDR3 size: 14 residues. V shed 10 bases and J 5 bases; nucleotides not matched to a gene: 12. CDR1 and CDR2 (germline): ENHRY, SYGVKD. CDR3 sequence reads: CATSGQGVEETQYF. CDR3 coding DNA: TGTGCCACCTCTGGACAGGGAGTAGAGGAGACCCAGTACTTC.

Concerning this clone itself: A read error may be the cause here, since a much bigger clone is one base away. The chain recombines TRBV29-1 with TRBJ2-3, with no clear D. CDR1 is SQVTM, CDR2 ANQGSEA, per germline. Trimming took 6 bases from V and 11 from J, leaving 15 bases between them. The CDR3 length is 11 residues. The CDR3 here is CSVPTSHKQYF. CDR3 coding DNA: TGCAGCGTCCCTACTTCTCATAAGCAGTATTTT.

The chain joins TRBV18 to TRBJ2-3; TRBD2 agrees at 11 bases. CDR1 is KGHSH and CDR2 is LQKENI in the germline V gene. Trimming removed 4 bases from V and 3 bases from J; junction bases left unmatched: 6. CDR3 length: 16 amino acids. The CDR3 coding sequence is TGTGCCAGCTCACTTCGTAGCGGGGGGGCAACAGATACGCAGTATTTT. Translated: CASSLRSGGATDTQYF.